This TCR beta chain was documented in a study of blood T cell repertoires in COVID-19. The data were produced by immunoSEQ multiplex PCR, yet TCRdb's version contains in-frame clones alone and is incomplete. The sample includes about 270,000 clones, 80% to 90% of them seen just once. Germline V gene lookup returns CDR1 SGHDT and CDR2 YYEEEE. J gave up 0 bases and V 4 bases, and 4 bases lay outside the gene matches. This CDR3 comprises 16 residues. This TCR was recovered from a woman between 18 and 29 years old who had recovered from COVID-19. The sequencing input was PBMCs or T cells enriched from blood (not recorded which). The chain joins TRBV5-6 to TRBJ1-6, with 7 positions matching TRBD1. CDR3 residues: CASSQRQGSYNSPLHF. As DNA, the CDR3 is TGTGCCAGCAGCCAAAGACAGGGCTCCTATAATTCACCCCTCCACTTT.